The clone carrying this T cell receptor beta chain was counted between two and nine times. Its cognate antigen is unknown. V was shortened by 5 bases and J by 7 bases, with 13 bases between the two germline ends. Germline assignment: CDR1 SGHNT and CDR2 YYREEE (reference sequence). The CDR3 contains 14 residues. This specimen comes from a study of cytomegalovirus exposure and HLA in healthy donors. It was with 60 Vbeta and 13 Jbeta primers that the PCR ran. Sequencing used immunoSEQ multiplex PCR; TCRdb keeps in-frame clones, though not all of them. The table has some 170,000 clones, around three quarters seen once; the top ten hold roughly 3.6%. Study-wide points: One cluster of highly shared sequence variants probably arose as a sequencing artifact. In vitro, a few CMV-associated chains proved specific for CMV antigens. Indistinguishable V segments such as TRBV6-2 and TRBV6-3 were excluded.

This TCR came from a man aged 30-40 years in good health and CMV-seropositive. Sequenced sample: PBMCs. This rearrangement joins TRBV5-4 to TRBJ1-6, with a possible D match to TRBD1 (5 bases). DNA for the CDR3: TGTGCCAGCAGTTTCCGCGCAGGGAATTCACCCCTCCACTTT. It specifies CASSFRAGNSPLHF.